These 3 T cell receptor beta chains share one sample of origin, sequenced in a study of PD-1 blockade in classical Hodgkin lymphoma. The data were produced by immunoSEQ multiplex PCR, yet TCRdb's version contains in-frame clones alone and is incomplete. The sample lists some 39,000 clones, roughly 90% seen once, with just over 9% in the top ten. The patients all showed relapse after autologous stem cell transplantation, while their brentuximab vedotin exposure varied. The sample here was peripheral blood mononuclear cells (PBMCs), taken at baseline. These receptor sequences come from a human donor with classical Hodgkin lymphoma.

The chain employs TRBV29-1 and TRBJ2-3; 16 positions match TRBD2. CDR3 length: 18 amino acids. The V gene end was trimmed by 2 bases and the J gene end by 7 bases; junction bases not matched to a gene: 12. Germline lookup yields CDR1 SQVTM and CDR2 ANQGSEA. DNA for the CDR3: TGCAGCGTTGAATATACCTCGGGACTAGCGGGAGGGTCTAATACGCAGTATTTT. Protein product: CSVEYTSGLAGGSNTQYF.

This sequence joins TRBV6-5 and TRBJ2-3, with D uncertain. Looked up from germline, CDR1 is MNHEY and CDR2 is SVGAGI. V was trimmed by 2 bases and J by 2 bases, leaving 11 bases between them. The CDR3 sequence is 15 residues long. In DNA, the CDR3 is TGTGCCAGCAGTTACAGAGTCGAGTTCACAGATACGCAGTATTTT. Encoded protein: CASSYRVEFTDTQYF.

The chain recombines TRBV5-1 with TRBJ1-4; 7 bases agree with TRBD1. Unmatched junction bases numbered 12, after V lost 5 bases and J lost 8 bases. The CDR3 extends over 15 amino acids. Germline lookup yields CDR1 SGHRS and CDR2 YFSETQ. The CDR3 sequence is CASSSTGTVQEKLFF. CDR3 nucleotide sequence: TGCGCCAGCAGTTCGACCGGGACAGTACAAGAAAAACTGTTTTTT. Using reference TRBV5-1 and TRBJ1-4 for the parts outside the CDR3, the full variable domain is KAGVTQTPRYLIKTRGQQVTLSCSPISGHRSVSWYQQTPGQGLQFLFEYFSETQRNKGNFPGRFSGRQFSNSRSEMNVSTLELGDSALYLCASSSTGTVQEKLFFGSGTQLSVL.